This TCR beta chain was found in a study of immune heterogeneity within non-small cell lung tumors. Overall study context: The tumor set comprised several squamous cell carcinomas and some eleven non-squamous carcinomas (plus 1 not otherwise specified). Study-level findings and limits: Recurrence of identical dominant CDR3 beta clonotypes was observed across intrapatient tumor sites, concomitant with site-unique high-frequency clones. Although only moderate, the correlation of local T-cell clonality with local tumor mutational burden was significant (R about 0.32).

Genomic DNA from bulk tumor acted as the template, and roughly 0.55 ug was loaded per sample. Taken during surgery, several biopsies per primary tumor were spaced as far apart as possible within the tumor mass. Undergoing curative surgery were patients whose non-small cell lung cancer was untreated and newly diagnosed. Donor patients had newly diagnosed non-small cell lung cancer and were having surgery with curative intent. Note on this clonotype: Its target is not known.

The CDR3 has 17 amino acids. V shed 6 bases and J 5 bases; nucleotides not matched to a gene: 18. TCR beta CDR3 amplification used multiplex PCR with 32 V and 13 J primers. TCRdb reprocessed the multiplex PCR reads via MiXCR and lists one record per CDR3 protein. The repertoire holds roughly 3,600 distinct CDR3 sequences, with about 40% as singletons. Sample: lung tumor tissue. The chain carries TRBV12-3 or TRBV12-4 and TRBJ2-7, with 8 bases lining up with TRBD2. This TCR was recovered from a man in his 70s with non-small cell lung cancer. CDR3 region: CASSLGSGVGRVDEQYF. DNA for the CDR3: TGTGCCAGCAGCCTGGGTTCAGGAGTCGGGAGGGTCGACGAGCAGTACTTC.